This section outlines one TCR beta chain sequence together with its context. Germline V lookup: CDR1 KGHSH, CDR2 LQKENI. The CDR3 runs 15 residues. With 0 bases clipped from V and 8 bases from J, the junction kept 3 bases outside the gene matches. This sample stems from a study of OX40 agonist ivuxolimab in advanced cancers. The assay was immunoSEQ multiplex PCR, and TCRdb's table has in-frame clones only and misses some. The table records under 80,000 clones, approximately 86% of them present only once. The chain couples TRBV18 to TRBJ2-2, with 10 bases aligning to TRBD2. Sequences were derived from CD4+ or CD8+ T cells sorted from blood, sampled in a trial of the OX40 agonist ivuxolimab. This clonotype was obtained from an adult with an advanced solid tumor such as melanoma, head and neck, liver or kidney cancer. CDR3: CASSPPGLAAGELFF. CDR3 nucleotide sequence: TGTGCCAGCTCACCACCAGGACTAGCGGCAGGGGAGCTGTTTTTT.